Listed here are 30 T cell receptor beta chains from one sample, sequenced in a study of blood T cell repertoires in COVID-19. Repertoires were generated with immunoSEQ multiplex PCR, while TCRdb's copy carries only in-frame clones and drops some. The top ten hold 3% of the sample, which has some 350,000 clones, roughly 90% seen once. What was sequenced was peripheral blood. Receptors were obtained from a woman aged 25 to 45 with COVID-19, enrolled during active disease.

This clone is a singleton in its sample. The CDR3 protein is CASSIVSGSEAFF. CDR3 DNA: TGTGCCAGTAGTATAGTATCGGGTTCCGAAGCTTTCTTT. The chain combines TRBV19 with TRBJ1-1; D uncertain. V dropped 1 base and J dropped 8 bases, with 11 bases sitting between them. Germline V lookup: CDR1 LNHDA, CDR2 SQIVND (reference sequence). CDR3 length: 13 residues.

The gene calls are TRBV6-5 and TRBJ1-4; D is undetermined. V gave up 11 bases and J gave up 2 bases, with 18 bases separating them. Germline V gene data show CDR1 as MNHEY and CDR2 as SVGAGI. The CDR3 covers 15 residues. Here the CDR3 reads CAQRWKSETNEKLFF. CDR3 bases: TGTGCCCAGAGGTGGAAATCGGAGACTAATGAAAAACTGTTTTTT.

The chain uses TRBV5-6 and TRBJ1-6; D is perhaps TRBD1 (5 bases). Germline V gene sequence: CDR1 SGHDT, CDR2 YYEEEE. The CDR3 sequence is 14 residues long. Trimming left V 4 bases short and J 4 bases short, with 9 bases between. The CDR3 loop reads CASSLQEYNSPLHF. The CDR3 DNA reads as TGTGCCAGCAGCCTACAGGAGTATAATTCACCCCTCCACTTT.

This sequence joins TRBV9 and TRBJ1-4; 7 positions match TRBD1. Germline V gene data show CDR1 as SGDLS and CDR2 as YYNGEE. The V and J ends lost 0 bases and 8 bases, in that order; junction bases with no gene match: 4. The CDR3 is 14 amino acids. The CDR3 region is CASSVAWTGEKLFF. The CDR3 DNA reads as TGTGCCAGCAGCGTAGCTTGGACAGGAGAAAAACTGTTTTTT.

The chain couples TRBV5-1 to TRBJ2-4; a weak D match, TRBD2 (5 bases). Germline V gene lookup returns CDR1 SGHRS and CDR2 YFSETQ. V shed 5 bases and J shed 2 bases, with 11 bases lying between them. This CDR3 comprises 14 residues. This CDR3 is CASSRSETKNIQYF. In DNA, the CDR3 is TGCGCCAGCAGTCGTAGCGAAACCAAAAACATTCAGTACTTC.

The chain has TRBV5-1 and TRBJ2-2; D perhaps matches TRBD1 (5 bases). The length of the CDR3 is 16 residues. V lost 4 bases, J lost 6 bases, and 19 bases lay in between. Per the germline V gene, CDR1 is SGHRS and CDR2 is YFSETQ. The CDR3 region has the DNA TGCGCCAGCAGCGTTTCTTCGGGCAGGGTAGCCGGGGAGCTGTTTTTT. It encodes CASSVSSGRVAGELFF.

This clone was counted a few times. The genes are TRBV10-1 and TRBJ2-7; TRBD1 aligns across 10 bases. Germline CDR1 reads WNHNN; CDR2 reads SYGVQD (reference sequence). The CDR3 runs 14 residues. Trimming cost V 5 bases and J 6 bases; bases outside gene matches: 7. CDR3 DNA sequence: TGCGCCAGCAGTCCCCCGGGACAGGGGCGCGAGCAGTACGTC. It translates to CASSPPGQGREQYV.

J is TRBJ2-1 and V is TRBV7-9; tentative D call: TRBD2 (6 bases). This CDR3 region has 15 residues. Between the trimmed V and J ends, which lost 5 bases and 8 bases, there was a span of 19 bases. From germline, CDR1 is SEHNR and CDR2 FQNEAQ (reference sequence). In nucleotides, the CDR3 is TGTGCCAGCAGCCCCCCCGGGACTCCCGGCGATGAGCAGTTCTTC. Its protein is CASSPPGTPGDEQFF.

The V and J genes are TRBV11-3 and TRBJ2-5; the D gene is possibly TRBD1 (6 bases). V lost 5 bases, J lost 2 bases, and 15 bases lay in between. The CDR3 has 15 amino acids. Germline V gives CDR1 SGHNT, CDR2 YENEEA. CDR3 region: CASSVGQNPQETQYF. The CDR3, as DNA: TGTGCCAGCAGCGTCGGACAGAACCCACAAGAGACCCAGTACTTC.

The chain couples TRBV12-3 or TRBV12-4 to TRBJ1-5, with 7 bases fitting TRBD1. The CDR3 spans 13 residues. Trimming removed 6 bases from V and 7 bases from J; junction bases left unmatched: 6. The CDR3 reads CASSKGAAQPQHF. CDR3 nucleotide sequence: TGTGCCAGCAGCAAGGGGGCGGCACAGCCCCAGCATTTT.

This chain joins TRBV27 and TRBJ2-7; D unresolved. There are 13 residues in the CDR3. Germline V gene sequence: CDR1 MNHEY, CDR2 SMNVEV (reference sequence). Trimming left V 0 bases short and J 6 bases short, with 9 bases between. In nucleotides, the CDR3 is TGTGCCAGCAGTTTATCGGCCAGTGCCGAGCAGTACTTC. Amino acid sequence: CASSLSASAEQYF.

CDR3 coding DNA: TGCGCCAGCAGTGAACCGGGACTTCCGAAAGAGACCCAGTACTTC. It encodes CASSEPGLPKETQYF. The chain recombines TRBV10-2 with TRBJ2-5; D is perhaps TRBD2 (6 bases). Germline loops: CDR1 WSHSY, CDR2 SAAADI. V lost 3 bases to trimming and J lost 3 bases, with 14 bases between them. CDR3 length: 15 residues.

This clone has just one count. The gene calls are TRBV27 and TRBJ2-2; D is perhaps TRBD2 (6 bases). The length of the CDR3 is 16 residues. V was trimmed by 8 bases and J by 7 bases, leaving 23 bases between them. Germline values: CDR1 MNHEY, CDR2 SMNVEV (reference sequence). The CDR3 nucleotides read TGTGCCAGCGGGAAAGAGCGGGTCCCCGGGGGCGGGGAGCTGTTTTTT. It translates to CASGKERVPGGGELFF.

The chain uses TRBV5-1 and TRBJ2-5; 9 bases line up with TRBD1. The CDR3 spans 16 residues. V was pared by 4 bases and J by 1 base, with 8 bases of the junction left unmatched. CDR1 and CDR2 from the germline V gene are SGHRS and YFSETQ. CDR3 coding DNA: TGCGCCAGCAGCCCCCGGACAGGGGCCCTCCAAGAGACCCAGTACTTC. It codes for CASSPRTGALQETQYF. Complete variable domain (other parts from reference TRBV5-1 and TRBJ2-5): KAGVTQTPRYLIKTRGQQVTLSCSPISGHRSVSWYQQTPGQGLQFLFEYFSETQRNKGNFPGRFSGRQFSNSRSEMNVSTLELGDSALYLCASSPRTGALQETQYFGPGTRLLVL.

This chain links TRBV30 with TRBJ1-1, with D possibly TRBD1 on 5 matching bases. Trimming removed 1 base from V and 7 bases from J, with 13 bases in between. Germline V gives CDR1 GTSNPN, CDR2 SVGIG (reference sequence). The CDR3 totals 13 residues. The CDR3 sequence is CAWSGGGWLEAFF. CDR3 DNA sequence: TGTGCCTGGAGTGGCGGGGGGTGGCTTGAAGCTTTCTTT.

V gene TRBV11-3 combines with J gene TRBJ2-7; TRBD1 agrees at 8 bases. Germline V gene lookup returns CDR1 SGHNT and CDR2 YENEEA. The CDR3 runs to 14 residues. V shed 4 bases and J 0 bases; nucleotides not matched to a gene: 2. CDR3: CASSSQGASYEQYV. CDR3 DNA: TGTGCCAGCAGCTCTCAGGGGGCCTCCTACGAGCAGTACGTC.

The rearrangement uses TRBV4-2 and TRBJ1-1, with D possibly being TRBD1 (6 bases). The V end lost 1 base, the J end lost 7 bases, and 13 bases lay between the germline ends. The germline CDR1 and CDR2 sequences are LGHNA and YNFKEQ. The CDR3 is 14 amino acids. The CDR3 spells CASSQGEGVGEAFF. The CDR3 nucleotides are TGTGCCAGCAGCCAAGGTGAGGGGGTAGGTGAAGCTTTCTTT.

This rearrangement joins TRBV18 to TRBJ2-4; D not certain. CDR1 is KGHSH, CDR2 LQKENI, per germline. The germline V and J ends were trimmed by 3 bases and 7 bases, with 10 bases remaining between them. This CDR3 contains 13 residues. In nucleotides, the CDR3 is TGTGCCAGCTCACCGGGTGACGGGAACATTCAGTACTTC. Residues: CASSPGDGNIQYF. The full variable domain, its missing parts supplied by reference TRBV18 and TRBJ2-4, is NAGVMQNPRHLVRRRGQEARLRCSPMKGHSHVYWYRQLPEEGLKFMVYLQKENIIDESGMPKERFSAEFPKEGPSILRIQQVVRGDSAAYFCASSPGDGNIQYFGAGTRLSVL.

The chain couples TRBV24-1 to TRBJ2-1; 12 bases fit TRBD1. The V segment lost 4 bases and the J segment 10 bases; nucleotides outside the gene matches: 13. Germline CDR1 reads KGHDR; CDR2 reads SFDVKD. The CDR3 extends over 17 amino acids. CDR3 in amino acids: CATSDPGQGAPNGEQFF. The CDR3 DNA follows: TGTGCCACCAGTGACCCGGGACAGGGGGCTCCTAACGGAGAGCAGTTCTTC.

The rearrangement joins TRBV6-6 to TRBJ2-3; tentatively, D is TRBD2 (6 bases). The CDR3 consists of 12 residues. Germline loops: CDR1 MNHNY, CDR2 SVGAGI (reference sequence). The ends were cut back, 4 bases at V and 5 bases at J, with 7 bases in the middle. CDR3 sequence reads: CASSWGEDTQYF. For the CDR3, the DNA is TGTGCCAGCAGTTGGGGGGAAGATACGCAGTATTTT.

The V call is TRBV19, the J call TRBJ1-3; weak D call: TRBD1 (6 bases). This CDR3 has 16 amino acids. The germline CDR1 and CDR2 sequences are LNHDA and SQIVND (reference sequence). V was cut by 5 bases and J by 0 bases, with 14 bases left in between. CDR3 coding DNA: TGTGCCAGTAGTTCAGGACAGCCGCTCTCTGGAAACACCATATATTTT. As protein: CASSSGQPLSGNTIYF. The whole variable domain, filled in from reference TRBV19 and TRBJ1-3, reads DGGITQSPKYLFRKEGQNVTLSCEQNLNHDAMYWYRQDPGQGLRLIYYSQIVNDFQKGDIAEGYSVSREKKESFPLTVTSAQKNPTAFYLCASSSGQPLSGNTIYFGEGSWLTVV.

The J gene is TRBJ2-1, the V gene TRBV18; TRBD2 matches at 8 bases. J was trimmed by 9 bases and V by 3 bases; bases with no gene match: 13. CDR1 is KGHSH, CDR2 LQKENI, per germline. There are 16 residues in the CDR3. CDR3 amino acids: CASSPLVSGSGGEQFF. The DNA for the CDR3 is TGTGCCAGCTCACCCTTGGTGAGCGGGAGCGGGGGTGAGCAGTTCTTC.

The chain has TRBV7-2 and TRBJ2-1; 10 bases are a match to TRBD2. This CDR3 spans 17 amino acids. Per the germline V gene, CDR1 is SGHTA and CDR2 is FQGNSA. Germline trimming cut 1 base from V and 4 bases from J; bases unmatched to any gene: 7. CDR3 nucleotide sequence: TGTGCCAGCAGCTTAGAAGGACTAGCGGTAAAATACAATGAGCAGTTCTTC. Translation gives CASSLEGLAVKYNEQFF.

The chain carries TRBV5-1 and TRBJ2-6; no clear D gene. This CDR3 is built from 15 residues. Trimming took off 3 bases at V and 2 bases at J, with 9 bases between the two ends. Germline V lookup: CDR1 SGHRS, CDR2 YFSETQ. The CDR3 nucleotides read TGCGCCAGCAGCTCCGGGTTGGCTGGGGCCAACGTCCTGACTTTC. Amino acids: CASSSGLAGANVLTF.

This sequence joins TRBV2 and TRBJ2-1; 9 bases line up with TRBD1. The CDR3 runs to 15 residues. Losses at the gene ends were 6 bases for V and 3 bases for J; bases not matched to a gene: 6. CDR1 SNHLY and CDR2 FYNNEI come from the germline V gene. CDR3 residues: CASRNTGQGYNEQFF. The CDR3 DNA reads TGTGCCAGCAGGAATACGGGACAGGGCTACAATGAGCAGTTCTTC.

The gene calls are TRBV4-1 and TRBJ2-2; D may be TRBD1 (6 bases). The CDR3 contains 13 residues. Between the trimmed V and J ends, which lost 4 bases and 6 bases, there was a span of 9 bases. CDR1 is MGHRA and CDR2 is YSYEKL in the germline V gene. The CDR3 DNA follows: TGCGCCAGCAGCCGACAGGCCTCCGGGGAGCTGTTTTTT. Residues: CASSRQASGELFF.

This clone has a handful of counts. The chain carries TRBV7-2 and TRBJ1-1; D may be TRBD1 (5 bases). CDR3 length: 15 amino acids. Trimming cost V 3 bases and J 4 bases, with 15 bases left between them. Germline-derived CDR1 and CDR2 are SGHTA and FQGNSA. CDR3 sequence: CASSFEAGLGTEAFF. The CDR3 nucleotides read TGTGCCAGCAGCTTCGAGGCAGGGCTGGGCACTGAAGCTTTCTTT.

J is TRBJ2-1 and V is TRBV5-5, with 7 nucleotides matching TRBD2. The CDR3 contains 17 residues. Germline V CDR1 and CDR2: SGHKS, YYEKEE (reference sequence). V dropped 1 base and J dropped 3; count of bases not matched to a gene: 10. Here the CDR3 reads CASSLISGVGFYNEQFF. CDR3 in DNA: TGTGCCAGCAGCTTGATAAGCGGGGTAGGTTTCTACAATGAGCAGTTCTTC.

This clone was observed a single time. The V and J genes are TRBV6-2 or TRBV6-3 and TRBJ2-2; tentatively, D is TRBD2 (5 bases). In germline, CDR1 is MNHEY, CDR2 SVGEGT. This CDR3 is built from 17 residues. The V end was cut by 6 bases, the J end by 9 bases, with 26 bases between. The CDR3 coding sequence is TGTGCCAGCAGCCCCCAACCACTAGTTCTCCCTCCCCGGGAGCTGTTTTTT. It codes for CASSPQPLVLPPRELFF.

The chain is built from TRBV10-3 and TRBJ2-1; tentative D call: TRBD1 (6 bases). Germline V gene data show CDR1 as ENHRY and CDR2 as SYGVKD. Trimming stripped 0 bases from V and 8 bases from J, with 17 bases between. The CDR3 consists of 16 residues. CDR3 amino acids: CAISESWQGNRDEQFF. The CDR3 DNA reads as TGTGCCATCAGTGAGTCGTGGCAGGGGAATAGAGATGAGCAGTTCTTC.